What follows are 29 T cell receptor beta chains derived from one specimen sequenced in a study of cytomegalovirus exposure and HLA in healthy donors. Primers: 60 Vbeta forward and 13 Jbeta reverse. Assay: immunoSEQ multiplex PCR; the TCRdb copy retains only in-frame clones and omits some. The repertoire holds roughly 110,000 clones, with over 55% as singletons. The sequenced sample consisted of PBMCs. Source of these receptors: a female donor in good health and CMV-seronegative.

The chain uses TRBV4-1 and TRBJ2-1; D might be TRBD2 (5 bases). The CDR3 runs to 16 residues. From germline, CDR1 is MGHRA and CDR2 YSYEKL. The V gene lost 2 bases and the J gene lost 6 bases, with 17 bases spanning the gap. CDR3 amino acids: CASSQTSPLEGNEQFF. CDR3 bases: TGCGCCAGCAGCCAAACCTCGCCACTAGAGGGCAATGAGCAGTTCTTC.

The chain recombines TRBV11-2 with TRBJ2-3; 7 positions agree with TRBD2. Germline lookup yields CDR1 SGHAT and CDR2 FQNNGV. The J segment lost 4 bases and the V segment lost 5 bases, leaving 12 bases of the junction unmatched. The CDR3 sequence is 16 residues long. DNA of the CDR3: TGTGCCAGCAGCCTCCGTTCTAGCGGAGACTCAGATACGCAGTATTTT. Its translation is CASSLRSSGDSDTQYF.

V gene TRBV7-8 combines with J gene TRBJ2-1, with D perhaps TRBD2 (5 bases). V gave up 2 bases and J gave up 0 bases, with 14 bases separating them. The CDR3 totals 17 residues. From germline, CDR1 is SGHVS and CDR2 FQNEAQ. CDR3 region: CASSLHVGEGSYNEQFF. CDR3 nucleotides: TGTGCCAGCAGCTTACATGTGGGAGAGGGCTCCTACAATGAGCAGTTCTTC.

The J gene is TRBJ2-5, the V gene TRBV30; D gene uncertain. The assigned J gene may be wrong: the sequence end matches TRBJ2-7 better. Germline lookup yields CDR1 GTSNPN and CDR2 SVGIG (reference sequence). The CDR3 is 11 residues long. CDR3 sequence reads: CAWSDSYEQYF. CDR3 coding DNA: TGTGCCTGGAGTGACTCCTACGAGCAGTACTTC.

The chain recombines TRBV23-1 with TRBJ2-1; D remains ambiguous. TRBV23-1 is reported as an ORF; its role is uncertain. This CDR3 comprises 14 residues. The V end was cut by 3 bases, the J end by 0 bases, with 6 bases between. CDR3 region: CASSHLSSYNEQFF. DNA of the CDR3: TGCGCCAGCAGTCACCTGAGCTCCTACAATGAGCAGTTCTTC.

The genes are TRBV30 and TRBJ1-2; 7 bases agree with TRBD1. This CDR3 contains 12 residues. After removal of 8 bases from V and 7 bases from J, the junction contained 10 bases not matched to a gene. Germline assignment: CDR1 GTSNPN and CDR2 SVGIG (reference sequence). The CDR3 is CAAPTGLGGYTF. DNA for the CDR3: TGTGCCGCTCCGACAGGGTTAGGTGGCTACACCTTC.

This clone turned up a few times. The rearrangement joins TRBV5-1 to TRBJ2-7; D remains unclear. CDR3 size: 12 residues. V lost 1 base and J 2 bases, leaving 4 bases between the germline ends. Germline V gene sequence: CDR1 SGHRS, CDR2 YFSETQ. The CDR3 reads CASSLTAYEQYF. The DNA of the CDR3 is TGCGCCAGCAGCTTGACAGCCTACGAGCAGTACTTC.

This clone appeared a single time. J is TRBJ2-7 and V is TRBV29-1, with 10 bases fitting TRBD2. Germline trimming cut 2 bases from V and 3 bases from J; bases unmatched to any gene: 16. CDR1 SQVTM and CDR2 ANQGSEA come from the germline V gene. This CDR3 is built from 18 residues. The CDR3 is CSVEIPGGASGSFYEQYF. Here the CDR3 DNA reads TGCAGCGTTGAAATCCCCGGGGGTGCTAGCGGGAGCTTCTACGAGCAGTACTTC.

The chain couples TRBV19 to TRBJ1-2, with D hard to call. Trimming stripped 6 bases from V and 8 bases from J, with 10 bases between. This CDR3 has 11 residues. Germline loops: CDR1 LNHDA, CDR2 SQIVND (reference sequence). The chain's CDR3 is CASRATYGYTF. CDR3 in DNA: TGTGCCAGTAGGGCAACATACGGCTACACCTTC.

The chain combines TRBV27 with TRBJ2-5, with D unclear. There are 14 residues in the CDR3. V was trimmed by 4 bases and J by 6 bases, leaving 15 bases between them. From germline, CDR1 is MNHEY and CDR2 SMNVEV (reference sequence). This chain's CDR3 is CASSSTLSTKTQYF. The CDR3 DNA reads TGTGCCAGCAGTTCGACTCTTTCGACCAAGACCCAGTACTTC.

This chain connects TRBV7-9 to TRBJ2-4; the D gene is possibly TRBD1 (6 bases). The CDR3 contains 14 residues. V lost 5 bases to trimming and J lost 5 bases, with 13 bases between them. CDR1 is SEHNR and CDR2 is FQNEAQ in the germline V gene (reference sequence). CDR3: CASSARDTQNIQYF. DNA for the CDR3: TGTGCCAGCAGCGCCCGGGACACCCAAAACATTCAGTACTTC.

The genes are TRBV29-1 and TRBJ1-2; tentative D call: TRBD1 (6 bases). The CDR3 is 13 residues long. Trimming took 8 bases from V and 8 from J, leaving 21 bases between them. The V gene's germline CDR1 is SQVTM and CDR2 ANQGSEA. The CDR3 spells CSFYRPDRTGYTF. The CDR3, as DNA: TGCAGCTTCTATCGACCCGACAGGACCGGCTACACCTTC.

V gene TRBV5-4 combines with J gene TRBJ1-2; no firm D call. The V end was cut by 4 bases, the J end by 4 bases, with 17 bases between. CDR3 length: 15 residues. Looked up from germline, CDR1 is SGHNT and CDR2 is YYREEE (reference sequence). The CDR3: CASSRDNGVTYGYTF. The CDR3 DNA follows: TGTGCCAGCAGCCGCGACAATGGTGTAACCTATGGCTACACCTTC.

The rearrangement uses TRBV11-2 and TRBJ1-2; 9 nucleotides agree with TRBD1. V lost 1 base and J lost 6; bases outside the gene matches: 9. The CDR3 spans 16 residues. Germline CDR1 SGHAT, CDR2 FQNNGV. The CDR3 here is CASSLAGQGPVNGYTF. The CDR3 region has the DNA TGTGCCAGCAGCTTAGCGGGACAGGGTCCGGTAAATGGCTACACCTTC.

This clone was seen only a few times. The chain uses TRBV6-1 and TRBJ1-6; no firm D call. This CDR3 spans 15 amino acids. Trimming removed 4 bases at V and 9 bases at J, with 16 bases between. Germline lookup yields CDR1 MNHNS and CDR2 SASEGT. CDR3 DNA sequence: TGTGCCAGCAGTGTAAGACATGAGGGAAGTTCACCCCTCCACTTT. Protein product: CASSVRHEGSSPLHF.

The chain has TRBV6-5 and TRBJ2-1; 7 nucleotides agree with TRBD2. In germline, CDR1 is MNHEY, CDR2 SVGAGI. This CDR3 region has 15 residues. Unmatched junction bases numbered 13, after V lost 7 bases and J lost 7 bases. The CDR3 DNA reads as TGTGCCAGCATAAGGGGTGGCGGGAGTGGAAATGAGCAGTTCTTC. Translated, it gives CASIRGGGSGNEQFF.

The chain employs TRBV19 and TRBJ1-2; D remains unclear. The CDR3 contains 13 residues. The germline gives CDR1 LNHDA, CDR2 SQIVND (reference sequence). V lost 2 bases to trimming and J lost 3 bases, with 7 bases between them. The CDR3 sequence: CASSIIPYYGYTF. The DNA for the CDR3 is TGTGCCAGTAGTATAATTCCCTACTATGGCTACACCTTC.

CDR3 protein: CASRMTSSSTDTQYF. The CDR3 DNA sequence: TGTGCCAGTAGGATGACTAGCAGTAGCACAGATACGCAGTATTTT. The chain uses TRBV19 and TRBJ2-3, with 7 nucleotides matching TRBD2. The CDR3 has 15 residues. Looked up from germline, CDR1 is LNHDA and CDR2 is SQIVND (reference sequence). The trim removed 6 bases at V and 0 bases at J, leaving 6 bases unmatched.

The chain recombines TRBV30 with TRBJ1-6; 7 bases fit TRBD1. Looked up from germline, CDR1 is GTSNPN and CDR2 is SVGIG (reference sequence). After removal of 5 bases from V and 9 bases from J, the junction contained 10 bases not matched to a gene. This CDR3 contains 14 residues. CDR3 amino acids: CAWDREASGSPLHF. CDR3 nucleotide sequence: TGTGCCTGGGACAGGGAGGCCTCCGGTTCACCCCTCCACTTT.

The chain has TRBV19 and TRBJ1-4; the D gene is possibly TRBD1 (5 bases). The CDR3 covers 15 residues. Per the germline V gene, CDR1 is LNHDA and CDR2 is SQIVND (reference sequence). V was trimmed by 5 bases and J by 8 bases, leaving 18 bases between them. This CDR3 is CASSPQRGGEEKLFF. CDR3 coding DNA: TGTGCCAGTAGTCCCCAGCGGGGGGGGGAAGAAAAACTGTTTTTT.

The rearrangement uses TRBV11-1 and TRBJ1-1, with D unclear. The CDR3 spans 13 residues. The germline gives CDR1 SGHAT, CDR2 FQDESV (reference sequence). With 1 base removed from V and 8 bases from J, the gap between germline ends came to 11 bases. In DNA, the CDR3 is TGTGCCAGCAGCTTAGATACGGTTACGGAAGCTTTCTTT. This codes for CASSLDTVTEAFF.

This clone was counted a few times. V usage is TRBV5-1 and J usage is TRBJ2-6; D not certain. Trimming took 6 bases from V and 2 from J, leaving 6 bases between them. CDR1 and CDR2 from the germline V gene are SGHRS and YFSETQ. The CDR3 is 13 residues long. The CDR3 DNA is TGCGCCAGCAACGAGGCTGGGGCCAACGTCCTGACTTTC. Its translation: CASNEAGANVLTF.

This clone was counted between two and nine times. The chain joins TRBV19 to TRBJ2-3; 14 bases are shared with TRBD2. Germline-derived CDR1 and CDR2 are LNHDA and SQIVND (reference sequence). The CDR3 is made up of 16 amino acids. The V gene end was trimmed by 5 bases and the J gene end by 3 bases; junction bases not matched to a gene: 4. The CDR3 region has the DNA TGTGCCAGTAGTGCCCGACTAGCGGGAGGGACAGATACGCAGTATTTT. It is translated as CASSARLAGGTDTQYF.

This clone came up once. V is TRBV6-5 and J is TRBJ1-1; D is possibly TRBD1 (5 bases). This CDR3 region has 15 residues. Looked up from germline, CDR1 is MNHEY and CDR2 is SVGAGI. V lost 5 bases to trimming and J lost 5 bases, with 18 bases between them. CDR3 in DNA: TGTGCCAGCAGTGGCTTTGGGGGGATTGGGACTGAAGCTTTCTTT. It yields the protein CASSGFGGIGTEAFF.

The V and J genes are TRBV7-2 and TRBJ2-7; 13 nucleotides align to TRBD2. V was pared by 6 bases and J by 3 bases, with 11 bases of the junction left unmatched. Per germline, CDR1 SGHTA and CDR2 FQGNSA. This CDR3 has 17 amino acids. As DNA, the CDR3 is TGTGCCAGCAGATACGCCCCCGGGACTAGCGGGAACTACGAGCAGTACTTC. Amino acid sequence: CASRYAPGTSGNYEQYF.

The J gene is TRBJ1-5, the V gene TRBV25-1; D remains unclear. The V gene lost 7 bases and the J gene lost 4 bases, with 14 bases spanning the gap. The CDR3 is made up of 14 amino acids. Looked up from germline, CDR1 is MGHDK and CDR2 is SYGVNS. This CDR3 reads CASKMAGLNQPQHF. For the CDR3, the DNA is TGTGCCAGCAAGATGGCGGGGTTGAATCAGCCCCAGCATTTT.

This clone was recorded once. The J gene is TRBJ1-1, the V gene TRBV30; 10 nucleotides agree with TRBD1. CDR1 GTSNPN and CDR2 SVGIG come from the germline V gene (reference sequence). Trimming removed 3 bases from V and 7 bases from J; junction bases left unmatched: 8. This CDR3 comprises 14 residues. The CDR3 sequence: CAWRDRGFVGEAFF. The CDR3 DNA sequence: TGTGCCTGGAGGGACAGGGGGTTCGTCGGTGAAGCTTTCTTT. Together with reference TRBV30 and TRBJ1-1, the CDR3 gives the full variable domain: SQTIHQWPATLVQPVGSPLSLECTVEGTSNPNLYWYRQAAGRGLQLLFYSVGIGQISSEVPQNLSASRPQDRQFILSSKKLLLSDSGFYLCAWRDRGFVGEAFFGQGTRLTVV.

The V call is TRBV7-3, the J call TRBJ2-5; D uncertain. The CDR3 loop spans 13 amino acids. In germline, CDR1 is SGHTA, CDR2 FQGTGA. V dropped 0 bases and J dropped 5 bases, with 7 bases sitting between them. This CDR3 is CASSLTNMETQYF. The CDR3 DNA sequence: TGTGCCAGCAGCTTAACCAACATGGAGACCCAGTACTTC.

The chain couples TRBV29-1 to TRBJ2-7, with a tentative D call TRBD2 (5 bases). CDR1 and CDR2 from the germline V gene are SQVTM and ANQGSEA. The CDR3 length is 14 residues. V was shortened by 7 bases and J by 6 bases, with 22 bases between the two germline ends. The CDR3 here is CSARRRPRGSEQYF. CDR3 nucleotides: TGCAGCGCCCGAAGGAGGCCCAGAGGGTCCGAGCAGTACTTC.